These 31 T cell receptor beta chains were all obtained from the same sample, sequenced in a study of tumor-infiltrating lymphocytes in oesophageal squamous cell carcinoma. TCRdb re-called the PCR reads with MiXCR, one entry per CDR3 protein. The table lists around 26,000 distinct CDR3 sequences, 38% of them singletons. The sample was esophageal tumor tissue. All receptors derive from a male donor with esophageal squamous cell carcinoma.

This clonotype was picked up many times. In DNA form, the CDR3 reads TGTGCCAGCAGGGGGACTAGCGGGAGCGTCACAGATACGCAGTATTTT. Its translation is CASRGTSGSVTDTQYF. V usage is TRBV12-3 or TRBV12-4 and J usage is TRBJ2-3; 14 nucleotides agree with TRBD2. This CDR3 is built from 16 residues. J gave up 2 bases and V 6 bases, and 4 bases lay outside the gene matches.

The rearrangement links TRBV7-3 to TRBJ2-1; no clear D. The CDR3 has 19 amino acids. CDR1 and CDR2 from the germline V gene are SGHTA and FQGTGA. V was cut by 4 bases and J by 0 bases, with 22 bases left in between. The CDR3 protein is CASSWTSPTQLSSYNEQFF. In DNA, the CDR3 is TGTGCCAGCAGCTGGACCAGCCCGACTCAACTGAGCTCCTACAATGAGCAGTTCTTC.

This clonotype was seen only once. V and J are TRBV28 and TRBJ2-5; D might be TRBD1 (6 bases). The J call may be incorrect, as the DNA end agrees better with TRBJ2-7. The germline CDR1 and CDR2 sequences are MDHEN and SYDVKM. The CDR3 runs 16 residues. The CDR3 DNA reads TGTGCCAGCAGTTCCCATAACGGACAGTCGACCTACGAGCAGTACTTC. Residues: CASSSHNGQSTYEQYF.

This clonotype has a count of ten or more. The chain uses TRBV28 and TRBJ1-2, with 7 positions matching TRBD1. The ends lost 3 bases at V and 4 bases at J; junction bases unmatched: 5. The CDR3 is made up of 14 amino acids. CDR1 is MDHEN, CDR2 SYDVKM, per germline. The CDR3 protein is CASSFTGEAYGYTF. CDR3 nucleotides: TGTGCCAGCAGTTTTACAGGGGAGGCCTATGGCTACACCTTC.

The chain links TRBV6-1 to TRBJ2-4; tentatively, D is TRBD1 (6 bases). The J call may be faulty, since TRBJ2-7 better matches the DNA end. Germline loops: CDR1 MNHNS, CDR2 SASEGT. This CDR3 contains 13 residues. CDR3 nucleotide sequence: TGTGCCAGCAGGACAGGTTCGGTCTACGAGCAGTACTTC. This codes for CASRTGSVYEQYF.

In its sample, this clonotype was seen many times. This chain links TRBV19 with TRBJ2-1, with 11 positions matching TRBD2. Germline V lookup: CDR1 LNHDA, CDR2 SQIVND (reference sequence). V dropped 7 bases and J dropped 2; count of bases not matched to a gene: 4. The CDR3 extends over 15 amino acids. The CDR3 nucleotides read TGTGCCAGTACAACTAGCGGGGGCGCCTACAATGAGCAGTTCTTC. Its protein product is CASTTSGGAYNEQFF.

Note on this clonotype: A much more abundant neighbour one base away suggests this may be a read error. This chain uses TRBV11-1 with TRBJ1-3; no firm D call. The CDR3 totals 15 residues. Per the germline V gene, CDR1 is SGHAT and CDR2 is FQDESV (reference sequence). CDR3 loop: CASSFRRYSGDTIYF. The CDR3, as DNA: TGTGCCAGCAGCTTTCGTCGGTACTCTGGAGACACCATATATTTT.

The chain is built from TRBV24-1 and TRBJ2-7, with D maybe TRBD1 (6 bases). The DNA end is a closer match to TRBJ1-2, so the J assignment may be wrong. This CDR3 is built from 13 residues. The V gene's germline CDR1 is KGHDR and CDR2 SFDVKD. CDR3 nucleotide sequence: TGTGCCACCAGTGTTGACAGGAACTATGGCTACACCTTC. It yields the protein CATSVDRNYGYTF.

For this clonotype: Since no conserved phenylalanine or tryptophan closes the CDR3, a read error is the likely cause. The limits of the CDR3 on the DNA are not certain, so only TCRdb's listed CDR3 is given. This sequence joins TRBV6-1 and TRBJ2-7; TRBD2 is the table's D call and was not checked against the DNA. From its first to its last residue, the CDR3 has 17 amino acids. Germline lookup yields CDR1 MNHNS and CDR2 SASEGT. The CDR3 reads CASSPNRDSGYGYTFGS.

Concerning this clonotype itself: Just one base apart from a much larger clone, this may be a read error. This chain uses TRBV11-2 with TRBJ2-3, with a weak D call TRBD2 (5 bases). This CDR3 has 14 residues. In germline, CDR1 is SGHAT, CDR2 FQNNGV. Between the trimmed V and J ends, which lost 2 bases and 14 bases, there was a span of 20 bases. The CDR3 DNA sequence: TGTGCCAGCAGCTTACAAAGGAGCACCGGGGAGCTGTATTTT. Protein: CASSLQRSTGELYF. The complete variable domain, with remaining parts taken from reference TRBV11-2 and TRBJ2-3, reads EAGVAQSPRYKIIEKRQSVAFWCNPISGHATLYWYQQILGQGPKLLIQFQNNGVVDDSQLPKDRFSAERLKGVDSTLKIQPAKLEDSAVYLCASSLQRSTGELYFGPGTRLTVL.

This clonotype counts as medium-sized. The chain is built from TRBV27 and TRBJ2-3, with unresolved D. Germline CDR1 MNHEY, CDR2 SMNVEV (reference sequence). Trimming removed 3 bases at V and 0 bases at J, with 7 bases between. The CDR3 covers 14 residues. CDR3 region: CASSLWRSTDTQYF. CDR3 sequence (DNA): TGTGCCAGCAGTTTGTGGCGTAGCACAGATACGCAGTATTTT.

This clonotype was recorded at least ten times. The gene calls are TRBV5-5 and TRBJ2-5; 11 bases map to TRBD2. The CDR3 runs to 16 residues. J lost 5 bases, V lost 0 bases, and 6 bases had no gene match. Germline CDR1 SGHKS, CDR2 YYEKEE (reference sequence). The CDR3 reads CASSLELAGGRETQYF. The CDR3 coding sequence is TGTGCCAGCAGCTTGGAGCTAGCGGGGGGACGGGAGACCCAGTACTTC.

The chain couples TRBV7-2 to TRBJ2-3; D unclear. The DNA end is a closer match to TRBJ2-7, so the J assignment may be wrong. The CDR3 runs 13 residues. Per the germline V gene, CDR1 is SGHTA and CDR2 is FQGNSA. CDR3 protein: CASSLGYSYEQYF. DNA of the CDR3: TGTGCCAGCAGCTTAGGGTACTCCTACGAGCAGTACTTC.

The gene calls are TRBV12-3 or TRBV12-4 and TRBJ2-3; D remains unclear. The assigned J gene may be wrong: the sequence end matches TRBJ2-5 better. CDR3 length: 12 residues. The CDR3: CASSLKVETQYF. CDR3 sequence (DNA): TGTGCCAGCAGTCTGAAAGTGGAGACCCAGTACTTC.

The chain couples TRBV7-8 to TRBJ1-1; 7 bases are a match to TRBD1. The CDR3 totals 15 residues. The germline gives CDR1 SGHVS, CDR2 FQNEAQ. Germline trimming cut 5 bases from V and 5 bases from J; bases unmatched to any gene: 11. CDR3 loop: CASSHRGQRDTEAFF. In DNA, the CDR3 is TGTGCCAGCAGCCATAGGGGACAGAGGGATACTGAAGCTTTCTTT.

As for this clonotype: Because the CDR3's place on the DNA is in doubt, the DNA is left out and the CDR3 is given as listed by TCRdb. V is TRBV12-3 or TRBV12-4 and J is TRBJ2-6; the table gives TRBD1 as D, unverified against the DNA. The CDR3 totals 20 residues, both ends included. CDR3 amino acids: CASINRGLGRTPHVRAVLRF.

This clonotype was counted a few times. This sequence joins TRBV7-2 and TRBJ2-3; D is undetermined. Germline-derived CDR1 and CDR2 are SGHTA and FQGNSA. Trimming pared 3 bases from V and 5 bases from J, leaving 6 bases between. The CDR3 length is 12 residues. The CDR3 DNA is TGTGCCAGCAGCTTCCTGAAAGATACGCAGTATTTT. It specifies CASSFLKDTQYF.

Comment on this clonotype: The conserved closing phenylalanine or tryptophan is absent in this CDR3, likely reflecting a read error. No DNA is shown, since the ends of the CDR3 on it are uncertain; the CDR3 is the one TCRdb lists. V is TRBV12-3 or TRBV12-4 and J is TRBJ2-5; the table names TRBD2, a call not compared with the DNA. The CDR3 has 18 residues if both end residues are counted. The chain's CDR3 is CASSRPGGAAKNIQYFGS.

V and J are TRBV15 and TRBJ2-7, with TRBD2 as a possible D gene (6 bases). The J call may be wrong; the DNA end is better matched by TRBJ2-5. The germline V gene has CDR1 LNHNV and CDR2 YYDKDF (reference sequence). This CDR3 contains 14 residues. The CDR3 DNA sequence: TGTGCCACCAGCAGAGCGGGACTCTTAGAGACCCAGTACTTC. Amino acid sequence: CATSRAGLLETQYF.

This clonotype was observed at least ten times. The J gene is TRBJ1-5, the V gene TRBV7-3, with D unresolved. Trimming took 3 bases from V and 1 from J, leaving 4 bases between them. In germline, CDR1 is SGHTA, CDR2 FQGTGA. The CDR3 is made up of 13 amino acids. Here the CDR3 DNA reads TGTGCCAGCAGCTTGGACAGCAATCAGCCCCAGCATTTT. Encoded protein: CASSLDSNQPQHF.

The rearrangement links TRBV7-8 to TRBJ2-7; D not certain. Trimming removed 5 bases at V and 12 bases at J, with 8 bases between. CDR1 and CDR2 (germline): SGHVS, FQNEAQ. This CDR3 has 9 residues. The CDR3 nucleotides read TGTGCCAGCAGCCCCCGGATGTACTTC. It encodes CASSPRMYF. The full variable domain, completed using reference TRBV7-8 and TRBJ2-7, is GAGVSQSPRYKVAKRGQDVALRCDPISGHVSLFWYQQALGQGPEFLTYFQNEAQLDKSGLPSDRFFAERPEGSVSTLKIQRTQQEDSAVYLCASSPRMYFGPGTRLTVT.

CDR3: CSASGVAGDGETQYF. Written as DNA, the CDR3 is TGCAGTGCTAGTGGGGTAGCGGGAGATGGAGAGACCCAGTACTTC. The genes are TRBV20-1 and TRBJ2-5; 9 positions match TRBD2. After removal of 3 bases from V and 4 bases from J, the junction contained 9 bases not matched to a gene. The germline V gene has CDR1 DFQATT and CDR2 SNEGSKA (reference sequence). The CDR3 spans 15 residues.

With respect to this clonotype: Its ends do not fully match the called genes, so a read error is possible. The CDR3 coding sequence is TGTGCCAGCAGCTCCTACGGGGAGACTGGAAGCACCATATATTTT. Translated, it gives CASSSYGETGSTIYF. The chain has TRBV7-8 and TRBJ1-3; no definite D call. This CDR3 has 15 residues. In germline, CDR1 is SGHVS, CDR2 FQNEAQ.

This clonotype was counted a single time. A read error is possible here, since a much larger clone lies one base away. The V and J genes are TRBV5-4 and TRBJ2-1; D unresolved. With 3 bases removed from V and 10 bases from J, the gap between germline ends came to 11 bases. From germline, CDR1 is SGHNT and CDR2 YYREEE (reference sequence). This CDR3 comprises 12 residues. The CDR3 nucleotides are TGTGCCAGCAGCTACGACTTTTACGAGCAGTTCTTC. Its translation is CASSYDFYEQFF.

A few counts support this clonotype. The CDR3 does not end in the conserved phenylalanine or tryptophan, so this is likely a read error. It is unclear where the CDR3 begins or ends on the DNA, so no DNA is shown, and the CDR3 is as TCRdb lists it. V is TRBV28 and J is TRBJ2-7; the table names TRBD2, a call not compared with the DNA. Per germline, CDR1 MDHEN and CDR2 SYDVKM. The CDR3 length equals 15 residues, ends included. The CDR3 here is CASSLVDLKGYTFGS.

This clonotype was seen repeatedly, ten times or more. CDR3 in amino acids: CASSNTRDTQYF. DNA for the CDR3: TGTGCCAGCAGTAATACAAGGGATACGCAGTATTTT. The chain employs TRBV5-6 and TRBJ2-3; D call uncertain. The germline V and J ends were trimmed by 5 bases and 6 bases, with 10 bases remaining between them. Germline CDR1 is SGHDT and CDR2 is YYEEEE. The CDR3 runs to 12 residues.

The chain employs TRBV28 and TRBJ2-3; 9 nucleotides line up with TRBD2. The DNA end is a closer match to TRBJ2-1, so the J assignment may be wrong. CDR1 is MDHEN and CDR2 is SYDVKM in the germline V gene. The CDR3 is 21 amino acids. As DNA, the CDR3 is TGTGCCAGCAGTTTGCGCGGGACAATCCTTCCTTTAGCGGGAGTTGGGGATGAGCAGTTCTTC. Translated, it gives CASSLRGTILPLAGVGDEQFF.

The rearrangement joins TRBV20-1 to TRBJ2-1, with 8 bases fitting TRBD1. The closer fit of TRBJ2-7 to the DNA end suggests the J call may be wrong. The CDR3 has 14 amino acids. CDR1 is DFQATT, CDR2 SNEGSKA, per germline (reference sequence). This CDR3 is CSAPWDRRSYEQYF. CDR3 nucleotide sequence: TGCAGTGCTCCCTGGGACAGGCGCTCCTACGAGCAGTACTTC.

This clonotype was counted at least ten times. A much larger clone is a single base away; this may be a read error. The CDR3 sequence is CASSLELASSYNEQYF. The CDR3 DNA reads as TGTGCCAGCAGCTTGGAACTAGCGAGCTCCTACAATGAGCAGTACTTC. The chain links TRBV5-6 to TRBJ2-1, with 7 bases fitting TRBD2. Judging by the DNA end, TRBJ2-7 fits better; the J call may be wrong. The CDR3 loop spans 16 amino acids. Germline V CDR1 and CDR2: SGHDT, YYEEEE.

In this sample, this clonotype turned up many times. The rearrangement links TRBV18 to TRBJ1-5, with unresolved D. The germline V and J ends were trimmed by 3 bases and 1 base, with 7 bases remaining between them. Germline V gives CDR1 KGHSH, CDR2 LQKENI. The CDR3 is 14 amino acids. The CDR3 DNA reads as TGTGCCAGCTCACCGAACCAGAGCAATCAGCCCCAGCATTTT. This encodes CASSPNQSNQPQHF.

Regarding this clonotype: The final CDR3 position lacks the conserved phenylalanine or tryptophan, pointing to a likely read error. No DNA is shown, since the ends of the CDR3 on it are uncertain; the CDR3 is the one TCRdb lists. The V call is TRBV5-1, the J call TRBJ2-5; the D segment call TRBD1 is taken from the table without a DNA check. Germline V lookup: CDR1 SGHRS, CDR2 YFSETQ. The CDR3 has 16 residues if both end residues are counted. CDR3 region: CASSQSGDNSPPHFGN.